These 32 T cell receptor beta chains were sequenced from one sample in a study of OX40 agonist ivuxolimab in advanced cancers. The repertoire was sequenced with immunoSEQ multiplex PCR; TCRdb's copy has only in-frame clones and lacks some. The table shows 45,000 or so clones, with 88% occurring only once. Sequencing was performed on CD4+ or CD8+ T cells sorted from blood, taken in a trial of the OX40 agonist ivuxolimab. These receptors all come from an adult with an advanced solid tumor such as melanoma, head and neck, liver or kidney cancer.

The chain joins TRBV7-8 to TRBJ1-1; D is ambiguous. The CDR3 sequence is 18 residues long. V lost 5 bases and J lost 0, with 22 bases in between. Germline assignment: CDR1 SGHVS and CDR2 FQNEAQ. CDR3 region: CASSLGSIVTYMNTEAFF. The CDR3 DNA reads as TGTGCCAGCAGCCTGGGGTCGATTGTGACTTATATGAACACTGAAGCTTTCTTT.

V and J are TRBV9 and TRBJ1-4; tentatively, D is TRBD1 (6 bases). V was shortened by 3 bases and J by 2 bases, with 11 bases between the two germline ends. The CDR3 has 15 residues. CDR1 and CDR2 from the germline V gene are SGDLS and YYNGEE. CDR3 amino acids: CASSGRGHTNEKLFF. The CDR3 DNA reads as TGTGCCAGCAGCGGACGGGGGCACACTAATGAAAAACTGTTTTTT. Together with reference TRBV9 and TRBJ1-4, the CDR3 gives the full variable domain: DSGVTQTPKHLITATGQRVTLRCSPRSGDLSVYWYQQSLDQGLQFLIQYYNGEERAKGNILERFSAQQFPDLHSELNLSSLELGDSALYFCASSGRGHTNEKLFFGSGTQLSVL.

The chain couples TRBV4-1 to TRBJ2-3, with TRBD2 identical over 12 bases. Germline assignment: CDR1 MGHRA and CDR2 YSYEKL. The V gene end was trimmed by 4 bases and the J gene end by 4 bases; junction bases not matched to a gene: 9. The CDR3 consists of 17 residues. The CDR3 region has the DNA TGCGCCAGCAGCCTTTACCCTAGCGGGGGGGCCGCAGATACGCAGTATTTT. Encoded protein: CASSLYPSGGAADTQYF.

This clone appeared a single time. V gene TRBV7-2 combines with J gene TRBJ2-1; TRBD2 matches 7 bases. Germline CDR1 is SGHTA and CDR2 is FQGNSA. The CDR3 length is 14 residues. Trimming took 3 bases from V and 3 from J; bases not matched to a gene: 2. The DNA for the CDR3 is TGTGCCAGCAGCTTCAGCGGGGTCTACAATGAGCAGTTCTTC. It is translated as CASSFSGVYNEQFF.

The chain has TRBV27 and TRBJ2-7; tentatively, D is TRBD2 (7 bases). This CDR3 has 16 amino acids. Trimming cost V 3 bases and J 1 base, with 16 bases left between them. The germline CDR1 and CDR2 sequences are MNHEY and SMNVEV (reference sequence). CDR3 bases: TGTGCCAGCAGTTTGCAGGGTGGGGGGGCGTCCTACGAGCAGTACGTC. Translated: CASSLQGGGASYEQYV.

The chain employs TRBV11-2 and TRBJ2-7, with no clear D. Trimming removed 4 bases at V and 1 base at J, with 8 bases between. The CDR3 is 13 residues long. Germline CDR1 is SGHAT and CDR2 is FQNNGV. This CDR3 is CASSSDYSYEQYV. As DNA, the CDR3 is TGTGCCAGCAGCTCCGATTATTCCTACGAGCAGTACGTC.

The rearrangement links TRBV5-1 to TRBJ2-5, with 7 bases aligning to TRBD2. Trimming at V came to 0 bases and at J to 5 bases, leaving 7 bases not matched to a gene. CDR3 length: 15 amino acids. The V gene's germline CDR1 is SGHRS and CDR2 YFSETQ. This CDR3 reads CASSLAGGLGETQYF. CDR3 nucleotides: TGCGCCAGCAGCTTGGCTGGAGGACTAGGTGAGACCCAGTACTTC.

The chain combines TRBV27 with TRBJ1-2; TRBD1 might be the D (5 bases). Trimming pared 8 bases from V and 7 bases from J, leaving 11 bases between. The CDR3 is 11 residues long. The germline gives CDR1 MNHEY, CDR2 SMNVEV (reference sequence). CDR3 in amino acids: CASWDGGGYTF. The CDR3 nucleotides are TGTGCCAGCTGGGACGGGGGTGGCTACACCTTC.

This clone was recorded once. The chain joins TRBV13 to TRBJ1-4; the D gene is possibly TRBD1 (5 bases). Trimming took 5 bases from V and 3 from J, leaving 16 bases between them. Per the germline V gene, CDR1 is PRHDT and CDR2 is FYEKMQ (reference sequence). The CDR3 is 16 residues long. The CDR3 here is CASSRARQGPNEKLFF. The CDR3, as DNA: TGTGCCAGCAGCCGAGCCCGGCAGGGCCCTAATGAAAAACTGTTTTTT.

J is TRBJ2-1 and V is TRBV13, with no clear D. The CDR3 sequence is 15 residues long. Germline loops: CDR1 PRHDT, CDR2 FYEKMQ (reference sequence). With 0 bases removed from V and 2 bases from J, the gap between germline ends came to 8 bases. CDR3 residues: CASSLGEDPYNEQFF. Here the CDR3 DNA reads TGTGCCAGCAGCTTAGGCGAGGACCCCTACAATGAGCAGTTCTTC.

The chain has TRBV5-1 and TRBJ2-7; TRBD1 aligns across 7 bases. J lost 2 bases, V lost 3 bases, and 5 bases had no gene match. The CDR3 covers 14 residues. Per germline, CDR1 SGHRS and CDR2 YFSETQ. This CDR3 reads CASSWDSEAYEQYF. The CDR3 region has the DNA TGCGCCAGCAGCTGGGACAGTGAGGCCTACGAGCAGTACTTC.

The chain combines TRBV5-4 with TRBJ2-5; 10 bases fit TRBD2. The trim removed 4 bases at V and 5 bases at J, leaving 5 bases unmatched. Germline V gives CDR1 SGHNT, CDR2 YYREEE (reference sequence). The CDR3 has 14 residues. Here the CDR3 reads CASSILAGEETQYF. CDR3 sequence (DNA): TGTGCCAGCAGCATTCTAGCGGGGGAGGAGACCCAGTACTTC.

The rearrangement links TRBV19 to TRBJ2-3; TRBD1 aligns across 12 bases. J lost 4 bases, V lost 5 bases, and 7 bases had no gene match. This CDR3 region has 16 residues. Germline V lookup: CDR1 LNHDA, CDR2 SQIVND (reference sequence). The CDR3, as DNA: TGTGCCAGTAGTCCCCGGGACAGGGGGCATGCAGATACGCAGTATTTT. Translation: CASSPRDRGHADTQYF.

This sequence joins TRBV6-1 and TRBJ2-1, with D perhaps matching TRBD2 (7 bases). This CDR3 spans 13 amino acids. CDR1 and CDR2 from the germline V gene are MNHNS and SASEGT. Trimming removed 2 bases at V and 9 bases at J, with 11 bases between. Here the CDR3 DNA reads TGTGCCAGCAGTGAAAGGGGGGAGGGTGAGCAGTTCTTC. Encoded protein: CASSERGEGEQFF.

The chain has TRBV5-6 and TRBJ2-1, with TRBD1 matching 7 bases. CDR3 size: 13 residues. CDR1 is SGHDT, CDR2 YYEEEE, per germline. V lost 3 bases to trimming and J lost 5 bases; unmatched junction nucleotides: 2. Here the CDR3 DNA reads TGTGCCAGCAGCTCCGACAGGGACAATGAGCAGTTCTTC. This encodes CASSSDRDNEQFF.

The chain is built from TRBV27 and TRBJ2-5, with D possibly TRBD2 on 5 matching bases. The CDR3 contains 14 residues. Germline V lookup: CDR1 MNHEY, CDR2 SMNVEV (reference sequence). Trimming took 5 bases from V and 5 from J, leaving 15 bases between them. The chain's CDR3 is CASSDGETLETQYF. CDR3 coding DNA: TGTGCCAGCAGTGACGGGGAGACCCTGGAGACCCAGTACTTC.

J is TRBJ2-1 and V is TRBV6-1; 7 bases match TRBD1. CDR3 length: 15 amino acids. Per the germline V gene, CDR1 is MNHNS and CDR2 is SASEGT. The junction had 2 bases not matched to a gene; V was cut back by 2 bases and J by 1 base. CDR3 sequence reads: CASSEYRGSYNEQFF. The CDR3 DNA reads as TGTGCCAGCAGTGAATACAGGGGATCCTACAATGAGCAGTTCTTC.

The chain has TRBV6-5 and TRBJ1-6, with D hard to call. The V end lost 10 bases, the J end lost 0 bases, and 7 bases lay between the germline ends. Germline CDR1 is MNHEY and CDR2 is SVGAGI. CDR3 length equals 13 residues. The CDR3 here is CATQSSYNSPLHF. In DNA form, the CDR3 reads TGTGCCACCCAGAGCTCCTATAATTCACCCCTCCACTTT.

The V and J genes are TRBV27 and TRBJ1-5; unclear D gene. Looked up from germline, CDR1 is MNHEY and CDR2 is SMNVEV (reference sequence). The CDR3 contains 14 residues. The germline V and J ends were trimmed by 2 bases and 0 bases, with 5 bases remaining between them. The chain's CDR3 is CASSLQISNQPQHF. The DNA for the CDR3 is TGTGCCAGCAGTTTACAGATTAGCAATCAGCCCCAGCATTTT.

V and J are TRBV11-2 and TRBJ2-3; 11 bases are a match to TRBD2. There are 15 residues in the CDR3. Looked up from germline, CDR1 is SGHAT and CDR2 is FQNNGV. The junction had 2 bases not matched to a gene; V was cut back by 4 bases and J by 2 bases. CDR3 loop: CASSSSGGFTDTQYF. CDR3 nucleotides: TGTGCCAGCAGCTCTAGCGGGGGGTTCACAGATACGCAGTATTTT.

This clone has only one observation. V gene TRBV15 combines with J gene TRBJ1-3; 8 nucleotides line up with TRBD1. The trim removed 4 bases at V and 0 bases at J, leaving 5 bases unmatched. Germline CDR1 and CDR2: LNHNV and YYDKDF (reference sequence). CDR3 length: 16 amino acids. Here the CDR3 DNA reads TGTGCCACCAGCAAAGGGACAGGCTCCTCTGGAAACACCATATATTTT. It is translated as CATSKGTGSSGNTIYF. Combining the CDR3 with reference TRBV15 and TRBJ1-3 gives the whole variable domain DAMVIQNPRYQVTQFGKPVTLSCSQTLNHNVMYWYQQKSSQAPKLLFHYYDKDFNNEADTPDNFQSRRPNTSFCFLDIRSPGLGDTAMYLCATSKGTGSSGNTIYFGEGSWLTVV.

The rearrangement joins TRBV9 to TRBJ2-3; TRBD1 agrees at 11 bases. The CDR3 consists of 16 residues. From germline, CDR1 is SGDLS and CDR2 YYNGEE. The J segment lost 4 bases and the V segment lost 0 bases, leaving 4 bases of the junction unmatched. CDR3 in amino acids: CASSVGTGGVADTQYF. The DNA of the CDR3 is TGTGCCAGCAGCGTAGGGACAGGGGGCGTCGCAGATACGCAGTATTTT. Variable domain in full (rest from reference TRBV9 and TRBJ2-3): DSGVTQTPKHLITATGQRVTLRCSPRSGDLSVYWYQQSLDQGLQFLIQYYNGEERAKGNILERFSAQQFPDLHSELNLSSLELGDSALYFCASSVGTGGVADTQYFGPGTRLTVL.

V is TRBV9 and J is TRBJ2-3, with D unclear. The CDR3 loop spans 12 amino acids. The germline gives CDR1 SGDLS, CDR2 YYNGEE. Trimming took 4 bases from V and 2 from J, leaving 5 bases between them. The CDR3 is CASSQNTDTQYF. In DNA, the CDR3 is TGTGCCAGCAGCCAGAACACAGATACGCAGTATTTT.

The chain couples TRBV4-3 to TRBJ1-2; D uncertain. This CDR3 spans 15 amino acids. The germline CDR1 and CDR2 sequences are LGHNA and YSLEER. With 0 bases removed from V and 1 base from J, the gap between germline ends came to 9 bases. Here the CDR3 reads CASSQELRINYGYTF. CDR3 nucleotide sequence: TGCGCCAGCAGCCAAGAACTTCGCATTAACTATGGCTACACCTTC.

This clone was recorded only once. In DNA form, the CDR3 reads TGTGCCAGCAGCCAAGATCCGACTTCGAGCCGCGGCATTCAGTACTTC. Protein: CASSQDPTSSRGIQYF. This sequence joins TRBV4-2 and TRBJ2-4, with D unclear. The CDR3 length is 16 residues. V dropped 0 bases and J dropped 9 bases, with 18 bases sitting between them. Germline CDR1 is LGHNA and CDR2 is YNFKEQ.

On this clone: At one of its ends the junction is not consistent with the germline gene, which may arise from a read error. The chain is built from TRBV9 and TRBJ2-5, with 10 nucleotides matching TRBD2. The germline CDR1 and CDR2 sequences are SGDLS and YYNGEE. The CDR3 loop spans 15 amino acids. The CDR3 DNA sequence: TGTGCCAGCAGCCGACTAGCGGGCCTCCAAGAGACCCGGTACTTC. Translating gives CASSRLAGLQETRYF.

The chain is built from TRBV19 and TRBJ2-2, with D perhaps TRBD1 or TRBD2 (5 bases each). This CDR3 is built from 15 residues. V gave up 8 bases and J gave up 0 bases, with 13 bases separating them. Germline V gene sequence: CDR1 LNHDA, CDR2 SQIVND (reference sequence). The CDR3 here is CASEVGTSNTGELFF. As DNA, the CDR3 is TGTGCCAGTGAGGTGGGGACGTCGAACACCGGGGAGCTGTTTTTT.

V gene TRBV4-3 combines with J gene TRBJ2-7; maybe TRBD1 (5 bases). The CDR3 totals 15 residues. V lost 4 bases, J lost 3 bases, and 16 bases lay in between. Germline loops: CDR1 LGHNA, CDR2 YSLEER. CDR3: CASSPSGTGIYEQYF. The CDR3 DNA follows: TGCGCCAGCAGCCCTTCTGGTACAGGAATCTACGAGCAGTACTTC.

The chain has TRBV19 and TRBJ2-1; no clear D. Trimming stripped 6 bases from V and 4 bases from J, with 10 bases between. The CDR3 loop spans 13 amino acids. In germline, CDR1 is LNHDA, CDR2 SQIVND (reference sequence). Here the CDR3 reads CASRESVYNEQFF. CDR3 DNA: TGTGCCAGTAGGGAGTCCGTTTACAATGAGCAGTTCTTC.

The chain is built from TRBV28 and TRBJ2-7; no clear D. This CDR3 contains 13 residues. The germline V and J ends were trimmed by 6 bases and 0 bases, with 9 bases remaining between them. Germline V gene data show CDR1 as MDHEN and CDR2 as SYDVKM. CDR3 protein: CASSLPGSYEQYV. The CDR3, as DNA: TGTGCCAGCAGCTTGCCGGGCTCCTACGAGCAGTACGTC.

The chain couples TRBV6-6 to TRBJ2-5; no firm D call. Germline CDR1 MNHNY, CDR2 SVGAGI (reference sequence). The CDR3 covers 14 residues. V was clipped by 5 bases and J by 3 bases, with 13 bases between them. The CDR3 loop reads CASSPSRIEETQYF. The CDR3 DNA follows: TGTGCCAGCAGTCCATCCCGCATTGAAGAGACCCAGTACTTC.

This clone appeared a single time. This same CDR3 is encoded by further DNA sequences in the sample. The chain carries TRBV4-2 and TRBJ1-3; 10 bases are a match to TRBD1. Germline-derived CDR1 and CDR2 are LGHNA and YNFKEQ. This CDR3 contains 16 residues. V was clipped by 4 bases and J by 4 bases; unmatched bases: 7. Here the CDR3 DNA reads TGTGCCAGCAGCCCGCGACAGGGGGCTGAGGGAAACACCATATATTTT. Protein product: CASSPRQGAEGNTIYF.